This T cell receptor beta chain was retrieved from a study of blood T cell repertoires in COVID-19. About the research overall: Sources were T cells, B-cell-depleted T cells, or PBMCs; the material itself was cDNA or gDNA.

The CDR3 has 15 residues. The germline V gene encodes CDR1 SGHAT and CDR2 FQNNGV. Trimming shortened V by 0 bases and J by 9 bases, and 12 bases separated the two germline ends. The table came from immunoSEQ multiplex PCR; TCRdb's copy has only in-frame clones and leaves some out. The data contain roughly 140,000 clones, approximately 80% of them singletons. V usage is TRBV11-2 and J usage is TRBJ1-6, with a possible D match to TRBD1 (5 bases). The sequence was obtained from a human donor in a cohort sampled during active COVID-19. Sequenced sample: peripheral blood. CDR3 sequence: CASSLERGGISPLHF. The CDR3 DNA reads TGTGCCAGCAGCTTAGAAAGGGGTGGAATTTCACCCCTCCACTTT. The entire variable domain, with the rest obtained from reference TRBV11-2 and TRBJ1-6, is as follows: EAGVAQSPRYKIIEKRQSVAFWCNPISGHATLYWYQQILGQGPKLLIQFQNNGVVDDSQLPKDRFSAERLKGVDSTLKIQPAKLEDSAVYLCASSLERGGISPLHFGNGTRLTVT.